One sample yielded the 27 T cell receptor beta chains listed below, sequenced in a study of blood T cell repertoires in COVID-19. Sequencing was performed with immunoSEQ multiplex PCR; in TCRdb, only in-frame clones are kept and a portion is missing. The profile shows about 200,000 clones, roughly nine tenths of them singletons. Sequenced sample: peripheral blood. Every receptor here comes from a woman between 65 and 79 years old with acute or convalescent COVID-19.

The rearrangement joins TRBV11-2 to TRBJ2-1, with TRBD2 matching over 8 bases. Germline CDR1 SGHAT, CDR2 FQNNGV. V shed 5 bases, J shed 9 bases, and the junction held 12 bases outside the gene matches. The CDR3 loop spans 15 amino acids. The CDR3 DNA reads as TGTGCCAGCAGCCTCAACGGGAGGGATTTAAGTGAGCAGTTCTTC. It is translated as CASSLNGRDLSEQFF.

V is TRBV15 and J is TRBJ1-4, with D possibly TRBD1 on 5 matching bases. CDR3 length equals 16 residues. With 0 bases removed from V and 5 bases from J, the gap between germline ends came to 13 bases. The germline V gene encodes CDR1 LNHNV and CDR2 YYDKDF (reference sequence). CDR3 DNA: TGTGCCACCAGCAGAGATCGGTCAGGGCTGAATGAAAAACTGTTTTTT. This encodes CATSRDRSGLNEKLFF.

This chain joins TRBV6-5 and TRBJ1-2, with D hard to call. The CDR3 runs 13 residues. V gave up 5 bases and J gave up 8 bases, with 15 bases separating them. In germline, CDR1 is MNHEY, CDR2 SVGAGI. The DNA of the CDR3 is TGTGCCAGCAGTACCTTCACGGGGTACGGCTACACCTTC. It specifies CASSTFTGYGYTF.

The chain joins TRBV6-5 to TRBJ1-2; D not resolved. The CDR3 runs 13 residues. V was pared by 9 bases and J by 4 bases, with 15 bases between. CDR1 is MNHEY, CDR2 SVGAGI, per germline. The CDR3 nucleotides are TGTGCCAGTGGAGGTTCTTCGGGCTATGGCTACACCTTC. It specifies CASGGSSGYGYTF.

V gene TRBV5-1 combines with J gene TRBJ1-5, with 7 nucleotides matching TRBD1. CDR3 length equals 20 residues. Germline CDR1 is SGHRS and CDR2 is YFSETQ. V gave up 4 bases and J gave up 0 bases; unmatched junction bases: 19. CDR3 nucleotides: TGCGCCAGCAGCATTACGCAGGGGGTCCCCTTTATCTATAGCAATCAGCCCCAGCATTTT. Translation gives CASSITQGVPFIYSNQPQHF.

The chain employs TRBV11-3 and TRBJ1-1; D is unresolved. Germline V gene data show CDR1 as SGHNT and CDR2 as YENEEA. V was cut by 0 bases and J by 7 bases, with 15 bases left in between. The CDR3 contains 15 residues. The CDR3 loop is CASSLDGFERGEAFF. The CDR3 nucleotides read TGTGCCAGCAGCTTAGATGGGTTCGAAAGAGGTGAAGCTTTCTTT.

The chain employs TRBV7-2 and TRBJ2-1; 9 positions match TRBD2. This CDR3 spans 16 amino acids. The V gene end was trimmed by 4 bases and the J gene end by 8 bases; junction bases not matched to a gene: 12. CDR1 is SGHTA and CDR2 is FQGNSA in the germline V gene. In DNA form, the CDR3 reads TGTGCCAGCAGCTCGTATAGCTCGCGGGGGGGTTATGAGCAGTTCTTC. Encoded protein: CASSSYSSRGGYEQFF. Looking up the rest from reference TRBV7-2 and TRBJ2-1 gives the full variable domain: GAGVSQSPSNKVTEKGKDVELRCDPISGHTALYWYRQSLGQGLEFLIYFQGNSAPDKSGLPSDRFSAERTGGSVSTLTIQRTQQEDSAVYLCASSSYSSRGGYEQFFGPGTRLTVL.

The V and J genes are TRBV2 and TRBJ2-2, with a possible D match to TRBD1 (5 bases). The CDR3 length is 13 residues. Looked up from germline, CDR1 is SNHLY and CDR2 is FYNNEI. Trimming removed 5 bases from V and 7 bases from J, with 11 bases in between. CDR3: CASSFRDGGELFF. The DNA for the CDR3 is TGTGCCAGCAGTTTCAGGGATGGCGGGGAGCTGTTTTTT.

The chain has TRBV6-5 and TRBJ2-1; TRBD2 matches 13 bases. The CDR3 runs to 16 residues. V shed 4 bases and J 7 bases; nucleotides not matched to a gene: 7. Germline assignment: CDR1 MNHEY and CDR2 SVGAGI. CDR3 sequence: CASSFPTSGRRNEQFF. The CDR3 region has the DNA TGTGCCAGCAGTTTCCCGACTAGCGGGAGGAGAAATGAGCAGTTCTTC.

The chain links TRBV19 to TRBJ2-1; 14 bases map to TRBD2. In germline, CDR1 is LNHDA, CDR2 SQIVND (reference sequence). The trim removed 3 bases at V and 5 bases at J, leaving 3 bases unmatched. CDR3 length equals 16 residues. The CDR3 coding sequence is TGTGCCAGTAGTATCGGACTAGCGGGGGGAAACAATGAGCAGTTCTTC. Translated: CASSIGLAGGNNEQFF.

This chain connects TRBV6-5 to TRBJ2-1, with TRBD2 identical over 8 bases. V shed 6 bases and J 7 bases; nucleotides not matched to a gene: 5. The germline V gene has CDR1 MNHEY and CDR2 SVGAGI. CDR3 length: 13 amino acids. This chain's CDR3 is CASSILAGNEQFF. The CDR3 DNA is TGTGCCAGCAGCATTTTAGCGGGAAATGAGCAGTTCTTC.

The CDR3 bases are TGCGCCAGCAGCTTGATACAGGCCGTTTACAATGAGCAGTTCTTC. It specifies CASSLIQAVYNEQFF. The chain links TRBV5-1 to TRBJ2-1, with D maybe TRBD1 (5 bases). The CDR3 extends over 15 amino acids. V was pared by 1 base and J by 4 bases, with 12 bases between. Germline loops: CDR1 SGHRS, CDR2 YFSETQ.

This rearrangement joins TRBV4-2 to TRBJ2-5; 12 positions agree with TRBD1. CDR3 size: 18 residues. V trimming: 0 bases; J trimming: 4 bases; junction bases outside the gene matches: 9. Germline V gene sequence: CDR1 LGHNA, CDR2 YNFKEQ. In DNA, the CDR3 is TGTGCCAGCAGCCAAGAAGGGACAGGGGGCGCGCTTAGAGAGACCCAGTACTTC. Amino acids: CASSQEGTGGALRETQYF.

The rearrangement joins TRBV2 to TRBJ2-3; possible D gene TRBD2, 6 bases. The germline CDR1 and CDR2 sequences are SNHLY and FYNNEI. The CDR3 loop spans 11 amino acids. V lost 5 bases and J lost 8, with 8 bases in between. CDR3 coding DNA: TGTGCCAGCAGTTTGGGGGGTACGCAGTATTTT. This encodes CASSLGGTQYF.

The V call is TRBV2, the J call TRBJ2-7, with 11 bases fitting TRBD1. The CDR3 is made up of 17 amino acids. The germline CDR1 and CDR2 sequences are SNHLY and FYNNEI. The V gene end was trimmed by 4 bases and the J gene end by 1 base; junction bases not matched to a gene: 9. CDR3 region: CASSVPGQGVASYEQYF. For the CDR3, the DNA is TGTGCCAGCAGTGTTCCGGGACAGGGGGTAGCGTCCTACGAGCAGTACTTC.

The genes are TRBV18 and TRBJ1-1; 9 nucleotides agree with TRBD1. CDR1 KGHSH and CDR2 LQKENI come from the germline V gene. The CDR3 length is 15 residues. The junction had 3 bases not matched to a gene; V was cut back by 4 bases and J by 0 bases. Here the CDR3 DNA reads TGTGCCAGCTCACTTGGGACAGGGTTGAACACTGAAGCTTTCTTT. Residues: CASSLGTGLNTEAFF.

Only one count was recorded for this clone. V and J are TRBV6-5 and TRBJ2-7, with 10 bases matching TRBD2. The trim removed 4 bases at V and 7 bases at J, leaving 10 bases unmatched. The CDR3 is 15 residues long. The germline V gene has CDR1 MNHEY and CDR2 SVGAGI. CDR3 DNA: TGTGCCAGCAGTTGGAACAGCGGGAGGGCGGGTGAGCAGTACTTC. Protein sequence: CASSWNSGRAGEQYF.

J is TRBJ1-3 and V is TRBV19; D possibly corresponds to TRBD1 (5 bases). V shed 5 bases and J shed 2 bases, with 16 bases lying between them. The CDR3 totals 16 residues. The germline V gene has CDR1 LNHDA and CDR2 SQIVND (reference sequence). The CDR3 DNA is TGTGCCAGTAGTTCCGCGGGGGGACTAGCTGGAAACACCATATATTTT. Protein product: CASSSAGGLAGNTIYF.

This chain connects TRBV4-1 to TRBJ2-2, with 15 bases aligning to TRBD2. CDR1 is MGHRA, CDR2 YSYEKL, per germline. This CDR3 has 20 amino acids. The J segment lost 1 base and the V segment lost 2 bases, leaving 8 bases of the junction unmatched. DNA for the CDR3: TGCGCCAGCAGCCAATCCCCGGGACTAGCGGGGGGACGGAACACCGGGGAGCTGTTTTTT. Protein product: CASSQSPGLAGGRNTGELFF.

The chain employs TRBV5-1 and TRBJ2-5; D unresolved. V was trimmed by 5 bases and J by 2 bases, leaving 13 bases between them. This CDR3 is built from 14 residues. CDR1 and CDR2 from the germline V gene are SGHRS and YFSETQ. The CDR3 bases are TGCGCCAGCAGAGTCCCCGTCGGGCAAGAGACCCAGTACTTC. It specifies CASRVPVGQETQYF.

This clone was counted once. This chain connects TRBV11-3 to TRBJ2-1; 10 nucleotides line up with TRBD2. The CDR3 is 19 amino acids. Germline trimming cut 2 bases from V and 3 bases from J; bases unmatched to any gene: 13. Germline V CDR1 and CDR2: SGHNT, YENEEA. For the CDR3, the DNA is TGTGCCAGCAGCTTACTAGCGGGAGCCACCCCTGGGTACTACAATGAGCAGTTCTTC. Protein: CASSLLAGATPGYYNEQFF.

CDR3 loop: CASSGIGLSYEQYF. The CDR3 nucleotides are TGTGCCAGTTCAGGAATTGGGCTGTCCTACGAGCAGTACTTC. The chain has TRBV28 and TRBJ2-7; D not certain. Germline loops: CDR1 MDHEN, CDR2 SYDVKM. This CDR3 region has 14 residues. V lost 9 bases to trimming and J lost 1 base, with 16 bases between them.

The DNA of the CDR3 is TGTGCCAGCTCATCGGACTCCGGGGATCAGCATTTT. Its translation is CASSSDSGDQHF. V and J are TRBV18 and TRBJ1-5; D gene ambiguous. V lost 5 bases to trimming and J lost 13 bases, with 15 bases between them. Germline V gene data show CDR1 as KGHSH and CDR2 as LQKENI. There are 12 residues in the CDR3.

The chain recombines TRBV5-5 with TRBJ2-7, with 8 bases aligning to TRBD2. Looked up from germline, CDR1 is SGHKS and CDR2 is YYEKEE (reference sequence). This CDR3 has 13 residues. V dropped 6 bases and J dropped 4; count of bases not matched to a gene: 6. The CDR3 sequence: CASTREGRYEQYF. The CDR3, as DNA: TGTGCCAGCACACGGGAGGGCAGGTACGAGCAGTACTTC.

The V and J genes are TRBV19 and TRBJ2-5, with TRBD2 as a possible D gene (6 bases). The V and J ends lost 4 bases and 5 bases respectively, with 14 bases between them. The length of the CDR3 is 14 residues. Germline-derived CDR1 and CDR2 are LNHDA and SQIVND (reference sequence). The CDR3 reads CASSNQGGWETQYF. CDR3 nucleotides: TGTGCCAGTAGTAACCAGGGAGGATGGGAGACCCAGTACTTC.

This clone occurred a few times. The chain links TRBV27 to TRBJ2-7, with D perhaps TRBD2 (6 bases). This CDR3 is built from 14 residues. CDR1 and CDR2 (germline): MNHEY, SMNVEV (reference sequence). The V gene lost 6 bases and the J gene lost 1 base, with 13 bases spanning the gap. CDR3 residues: CASSFGGISYEQYF. Written as DNA, the CDR3 is TGTGCCAGCAGCTTTGGAGGGATATCCTACGAGCAGTACTTC.

The chain is built from TRBV28 and TRBJ2-7; no firm D call. Trimming pared 2 bases from V and 3 bases from J, leaving 11 bases between. This CDR3 has 14 amino acids. CDR1 is MDHEN, CDR2 SYDVKM, per germline. The chain's CDR3 is CASSLALTRYEQYF. Written as DNA, the CDR3 is TGTGCCAGCAGTTTAGCCCTCACTCGCTACGAGCAGTACTTC.